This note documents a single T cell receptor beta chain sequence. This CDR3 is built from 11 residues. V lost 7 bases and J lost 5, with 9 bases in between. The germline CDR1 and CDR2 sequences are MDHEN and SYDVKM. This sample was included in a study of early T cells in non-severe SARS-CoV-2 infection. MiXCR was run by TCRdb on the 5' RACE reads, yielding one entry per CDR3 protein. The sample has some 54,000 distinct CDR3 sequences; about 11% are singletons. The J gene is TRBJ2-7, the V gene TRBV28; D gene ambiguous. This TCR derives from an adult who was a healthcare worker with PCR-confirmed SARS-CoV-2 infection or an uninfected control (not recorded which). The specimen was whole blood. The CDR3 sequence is CASNGLDEQYF. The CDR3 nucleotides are TGTGCCAGCAATGGATTGGACGAGCAGTACTTC. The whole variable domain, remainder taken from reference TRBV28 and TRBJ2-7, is DVKVTQSSRYLVKRTGEKVFLECVQDMDHENMFWYRQDPGLGLRLIYFSYDVKMKEKGDIPEGYSVSREKKERFSLILESASTNQTSMYLCASNGLDEQYFGPGTRLTVT.